Below, 32 T cell receptor beta chains from the same sample are listed, as sequenced in a study of blood T cell repertoires in COVID-19. The repertoire was sequenced with immunoSEQ multiplex PCR; TCRdb's copy has only in-frame clones and lacks some. The table has some 94,000 clones, 80% to 90% seen once; the top ten hold roughly 14%. Material for sequencing was peripheral blood. Every receptor here comes from a human donor in a cohort sampled during active COVID-19.

In this sample, this clone turned up once. The chain uses TRBV6-1 and TRBJ2-7; 9 bases line up with TRBD1. With V trimmed by 11 bases and J by 6 bases, 8 bases remained unmatched. This CDR3 contains 12 residues. Germline CDR1 reads MNHNS; CDR2 reads SASEGT. CDR3: CAAGGQGVEQYF. The CDR3 DNA sequence: TGTGCCGCCGGGGGACAGGGCGTCGAGCAGTACTTC.

The chain recombines TRBV11-3 with TRBJ2-7; TRBD1 might be the D (5 bases). The CDR3 is 15 residues long. The V end was cut by 5 bases, the J end by 0 bases, with 14 bases between. The V gene's germline CDR1 is SGHNT and CDR2 YENEEA. CDR3 DNA: TGTGCCAGCAGCCGAGAGGCAGGGCACTCCTACGAGCAGTACTTC. Translation gives CASSREAGHSYEQYF. Full variable domain (outside the CDR3, taken from reference TRBV11-3 and TRBJ2-7): EAGVVQSPRYKIIEKKQPVAFWCNPISGHNTLYWYLQNLGQGPELLIRYENEEAVDDSQLPKDRFSAERLKGVDSTLKIQPAELGDSAVYLCASSREAGHSYEQYFGPGTRLTVT.

The chain employs TRBV10-1 and TRBJ2-7, with D perhaps TRBD1 (6 bases). CDR1 is WNHNN and CDR2 is SYGVQD in the germline V gene (reference sequence). The CDR3 loop spans 14 amino acids. Trimming cost V 0 bases and J 3 bases, with 9 bases left between them. In DNA form, the CDR3 reads TGCGCCAGCAGTGAGTCGGGCAGGGGCTACGAGCAGTACTTC. This sequence encodes CASSESGRGYEQYF.

The chain is built from TRBV29-1 and TRBJ1-5, with TRBD1 identical over 9 bases. CDR1 SQVTM and CDR2 ANQGSEA come from the germline V gene. The CDR3 covers 13 residues. Trimming cost V 7 bases and J 4 bases; bases outside gene matches: 5. The DNA of the CDR3 is TGCAGCGCCGGACAGGGGAATAATCAGCCCCAGCATTTT. Translating gives CSAGQGNNQPQHF. Supplemented by reference TRBV29-1 and TRBJ1-5, the full variable domain reads SAVISQKPSRDICQRGTSLTIQCQVDSQVTMMFWYRQQPGQSLTLIATANQGSEATYESGFVIDKFPISRPNLTFSTLTVSNMSPEDSSIYLCSAGQGNNQPQHFGDGTRLSIL.

The V and J genes are TRBV6-5 and TRBJ2-5, with 7 bases identical to TRBD1. The germline V gene has CDR1 MNHEY and CDR2 SVGAGI. J gave up 1 base and V 9 bases, and 11 bases lay outside the gene matches. This CDR3 has 15 amino acids. The CDR3: CASKIIQGPQETQYF. Here the CDR3 DNA reads TGTGCCAGTAAAATAATACAGGGGCCCCAAGAGACCCAGTACTTC.

The chain links TRBV11-2 to TRBJ2-1; D ambiguous. The V end lost 0 bases, the J end lost 0 bases, and 6 bases lay between the germline ends. Germline CDR1 reads SGHAT; CDR2 reads FQNNGV. The CDR3 covers 15 residues. CDR3 protein: CASSLDSSSYNEQFF. DNA for the CDR3: TGTGCCAGCAGCTTAGATTCGAGCTCCTACAATGAGCAGTTCTTC.

This sequence joins TRBV24-1 and TRBJ1-2, with TRBD1 as a possible D gene (5 bases). The CDR3 is made up of 14 amino acids. The V end was cut by 5 bases, the J end by 8 bases, with 17 bases between. CDR1 KGHDR and CDR2 SFDVKD come from the germline V gene. The CDR3 nucleotides read TGTGCCACCAGTGCCGGGACTTCTAACGGGGGCTACACCTTC. It encodes CATSAGTSNGGYTF.

J is TRBJ2-3 and V is TRBV11-2; 10 nucleotides line up with TRBD2. Trimming took 7 bases from V and 3 from J; bases not matched to a gene: 7. CDR1 SGHAT and CDR2 FQNNGV come from the germline V gene. The CDR3 loop spans 15 amino acids. CDR3 nucleotide sequence: TGTGCCAGCACCCTGGCTAGCGGGAGAACAGATACGCAGTATTTT. Translated: CASTLASGRTDTQYF. The full variable domain, its missing parts supplied by reference TRBV11-2 and TRBJ2-3, is EAGVAQSPRYKIIEKRQSVAFWCNPISGHATLYWYQQILGQGPKLLIQFQNNGVVDDSQLPKDRFSAERLKGVDSTLKIQPAKLEDSAVYLCASTLASGRTDTQYFGPGTRLTVL.

The chain employs TRBV9 and TRBJ1-2; no firm D call. The germline V gene has CDR1 SGDLS and CDR2 YYNGEE. The length of the CDR3 is 15 residues. Deletions cut 4 bases from V and 0 bases from J, with 13 bases between. The CDR3 reads CASSPDGSANYGYTF. Written as DNA, the CDR3 is TGTGCCAGCAGCCCCGACGGGTCAGCTAACTATGGCTACACCTTC.

The chain combines TRBV6-5 with TRBJ1-2; 7 bases agree with TRBD1. The CDR3 totals 14 residues. The trim removed 2 bases at V and 5 bases at J, leaving 5 bases unmatched. Germline loops: CDR1 MNHEY, CDR2 SVGAGI. The DNA for the CDR3 is TGTGCCAGCAGTTACAGGGACAGATTATATGGCTACACCTTC. Protein: CASSYRDRLYGYTF.

The chain joins TRBV6-5 to TRBJ1-1; D is unresolved. This CDR3 has 12 amino acids. V lost 7 bases to trimming and J lost 4 bases, with 10 bases between them. Germline V lookup: CDR1 MNHEY, CDR2 SVGAGI. CDR3 sequence reads: CASKVGSTEAFF. In nucleotides, the CDR3 is TGTGCCAGCAAGGTCGGGTCCACTGAAGCTTTCTTT.

The chain has TRBV5-4 and TRBJ2-5; 10 nucleotides align to TRBD2. Germline values: CDR1 SGHNT, CDR2 YYREEE (reference sequence). The CDR3 consists of 16 residues. The ends lost 1 base at V and 5 bases at J; junction bases unmatched: 8. The CDR3 nucleotides read TGTGCCAGCAGCTTGAGCGGGAGGGCCGGTGGGGAGACCCAGTACTTC. Amino acid sequence: CASSLSGRAGGETQYF.

CDR3 sequence reads: CASTMTGDTEAFF. The DNA of the CDR3 is TGTGCCAGTACGATGACAGGGGACACTGAAGCTTTCTTT. The chain uses TRBV12-3 or TRBV12-4 and TRBJ1-1, with 8 nucleotides matching TRBD1. The V segment lost 9 bases and the J segment 3 bases; nucleotides outside the gene matches: 6. There are 13 residues in the CDR3.

This clone was observed a few times. This chain uses TRBV7-8 with TRBJ1-2; no clear D. CDR1 is SGHVS, CDR2 FQNEAQ, per germline. The CDR3 runs 13 residues. V was cut by 3 bases and J by 4 bases, with 9 bases left in between. DNA of the CDR3: TGTGCCAGCAGCTTTTCGGGAGCCTATGGCTACACCTTC. This codes for CASSFSGAYGYTF.

The chain joins TRBV10-3 to TRBJ2-5, with 9 bases lining up with TRBD2. CDR1 and CDR2 from the germline V gene are ENHRY and SYGVKD. Unmatched junction bases numbered 4, after V lost 6 bases and J lost 2 bases. The CDR3 covers 14 residues. CDR3 nucleotide sequence: TGTGCCATCAGCGAAGCGGGGGGACAAGAGACCCAGTACTTC. Translation: CAISEAGGQETQYF.

The rearrangement joins TRBV5-4 to TRBJ1-2; no firm D call. This CDR3 contains 14 residues. CDR1 is SGHNT and CDR2 is YYREEE in the germline V gene (reference sequence). V lost 4 bases and J lost 5, with 15 bases in between. The DNA of the CDR3 is TGTGCCAGCAGCCTCCTTGGAGCGGGTTATGGCTACACCTTC. It yields the protein CASSLLGAGYGYTF.

This chain joins TRBV5-4 and TRBJ1-1, with 7 bases matching TRBD1. CDR3 length equals 14 residues. The V segment lost 0 bases and the J segment 6 bases; nucleotides outside the gene matches: 5. Germline loops: CDR1 SGHNT, CDR2 YYREEE (reference sequence). The CDR3 bases are TGTGCCAGCAGCTTGGACTTGCAGGGGGCTGAAGCTTTCTTT. This gives the protein CASSLDLQGAEAFF.

The count of this clone is one. An end of the junction does not agree with germline; a read error may underlie this. The rearrangement joins TRBV5-1 to TRBJ2-5; D is possibly TRBD2 (6 bases). Germline values: CDR1 SGHRS, CDR2 YFSETQ. The CDR3 runs to 14 residues. CDR3 protein: CASSPDYDQETQYF. CDR3 bases: TGCGCCAGCAGCCCGGACTACGACCAGGAGACCCAGTACTTC.

The gene calls are TRBV6-1 and TRBJ1-2; D call uncertain. Trimming cost V 2 bases and J 6 bases, with 10 bases left between them. This CDR3 spans 13 amino acids. Per germline, CDR1 MNHNS and CDR2 SASEGT. The CDR3 sequence is CASSESGRDGYTF. In nucleotides, the CDR3 is TGTGCCAGCAGTGAATCAGGCCGAGATGGCTACACCTTC.

The chain has TRBV6-5 and TRBJ1-2; TRBD1 matches at 9 bases. This CDR3 has 15 amino acids. In germline, CDR1 is MNHEY, CDR2 SVGAGI. V trimming: 6 bases; J trimming: 0 bases; junction bases outside the gene matches: 5. This chain's CDR3 is CASRIQGAPNYGYTF. CDR3 nucleotide sequence: TGTGCCAGCAGAATACAGGGGGCGCCTAACTATGGCTACACCTTC.

The genes are TRBV6-2 or TRBV6-3 and TRBJ2-2; 7 bases are a match to TRBD1. The CDR3 length is 17 residues. J was trimmed by 3 bases and V by 0 bases; bases with no gene match: 7. CDR1 MNHEY and CDR2 SVGEGT come from the germline V gene. CDR3 region: CASSYSNGDRYTGELFF. The CDR3 DNA reads as TGTGCCAGCAGTTACTCGAATGGGGACAGATACACCGGGGAGCTGTTTTTT.

The DNA for the CDR3 is TGTGCCAGCAGCTTAAGGTGGTTCTTGCGGGCGGACTCCTACAATGAGCAGTTCTTC. It specifies CASSLRWFLRADSYNEQFF. The chain uses TRBV7-8 and TRBJ2-1; possibly TRBD2 for D (5 bases). Germline loops: CDR1 SGHVS, CDR2 FQNEAQ. The CDR3 is 19 residues long. Deletions cut 2 bases from V and 0 bases from J, with 20 bases between.

This chain links TRBV2 with TRBJ2-6; a possible D gene is TRBD1 (5 bases). This CDR3 has 17 residues. V was pared by 4 bases and J by 4 bases, with 17 bases between. CDR1 and CDR2 (germline): SNHLY, FYNNEI. For the CDR3, the DNA is TGTGCCAGCAGTGTTGGGGCCCCGCAGGTCGGGGCCAACGTCCTGACTTTC. It specifies CASSVGAPQVGANVLTF.

This clone turned up a few times. This chain joins TRBV18 and TRBJ1-5; 7 bases line up with TRBD1. V was pared by 6 bases and J by 1 base, with 6 bases of the junction left unmatched. The CDR3 spans 15 residues. Germline V CDR1 and CDR2: KGHSH, LQKENI. The CDR3 loop reads CASSFDRASNQPQHF. The CDR3 coding sequence is TGTGCCAGCTCCTTTGACAGGGCGAGCAATCAGCCCCAGCATTTT.

This chain links TRBV5-1 with TRBJ2-2, with 7 bases lining up with TRBD1. Germline lookup yields CDR1 SGHRS and CDR2 YFSETQ. The CDR3 runs 17 residues. V shed 0 bases, J shed 2 bases, and the junction held 7 bases outside the gene matches. The CDR3 region has the DNA TGCGCCAGCAGCTTGGCCTTCGACAGGGTTAACACCGGGGAGCTGTTTTTT. This translates into CASSLAFDRVNTGELFF.

This clone was observed once. V gene TRBV5-6 combines with J gene TRBJ1-2; no definite D call. V was shortened by 1 base and J by 11 bases, with 15 bases between the two germline ends. The length of the CDR3 is 13 residues. CDR1 and CDR2 (germline): SGHDT, YYEEEE. The CDR3 sequence is CASSLSAIMRYTF. The CDR3 DNA sequence: TGTGCCAGCAGCTTGTCAGCTATAATGAGGTACACCTTC.

The chain combines TRBV28 with TRBJ1-1; 7 bases align to TRBD1. The germline V gene has CDR1 MDHEN and CDR2 SYDVKM. Trimming took 2 bases from V and 0 from J; bases not matched to a gene: 6. This CDR3 has 16 residues. CDR3 residues: CASSLLGQTMNTEAFF. The CDR3 DNA reads as TGTGCCAGCAGTTTACTGGGACAGACCATGAACACTGAAGCTTTCTTT.

The rearrangement uses TRBV18 and TRBJ1-6, with D perhaps matching TRBD1 (5 bases). This CDR3 contains 12 residues. The V end lost 6 bases, the J end lost 12 bases, and 12 bases lay between the germline ends. The germline V gene encodes CDR1 KGHSH and CDR2 LQKENI. The CDR3, as DNA: TGTGCCAGCTCTGACCGCGGGGGACCCCTCCACTTT. Its translation: CASSDRGGPLHF.

Points on this clone: At one end, the junction sequence differs from germline, possibly due to a read error. The chain recombines TRBV12-3 or TRBV12-4 with TRBJ2-7; 7 positions agree with TRBD2. The length of the CDR3 is 13 residues. DNA for the CDR3: TGTGCCAGCAGTCTAGCGGAGCAGTACGAGCAGTACTTC. Amino acid sequence: CASSLAEQYEQYF.

V and J are TRBV25-1 and TRBJ1-2; 11 bases are shared with TRBD1. The CDR3 extends over 15 amino acids. CDR1 is MGHDK, CDR2 SYGVNS, per germline. V gave up 4 bases and J gave up 4 bases; unmatched junction bases: 5. The CDR3 sequence: CASSGRDRGVYGYTF. DNA for the CDR3: TGTGCCAGCAGTGGCCGGGACAGGGGGGTCTATGGCTACACCTTC.

The chain employs TRBV27 and TRBJ2-5; possible D gene TRBD2, 5 bases. The germline CDR1 and CDR2 sequences are MNHEY and SMNVEV (reference sequence). V lost 5 bases and J 7 bases, leaving 14 bases between the germline ends. The CDR3 sequence is 13 residues long. The CDR3 protein is CASSPRTEGTQYF. The DNA for the CDR3 is TGTGCCAGCAGTCCCCGGACTGAAGGGACCCAGTACTTC.

The V and J genes are TRBV3-1 (or the pseudogene TRBV3-2) and TRBJ1-2; 7 bases are a match to TRBD1. V dropped 1 base and J dropped 3; count of bases not matched to a gene: 5. The length of the CDR3 is 15 residues. The germline V gene has CDR1 LGHDT and CDR2 YNNKEL (reference sequence). In DNA form, the CDR3 reads TGTGCCAGCAGCCAAGGACAGGGCCATTACTATGGCTACACCTTC. Translating it yields CASSQGQGHYYGYTF.